The entry below gives a single T cell receptor (beta chain) sequence along with its context. The sample is drawn from a study of blood T cell repertoires in COVID-19. This CDR3 is 16 amino acids long. The method was immunoSEQ multiplex PCR; TCRdb's version includes in-frame clones alone and lacks a portion of them. The table lists over 95,000 clones, more than 80% of them singletons, with around 8% in the top ten. Sequencing was carried out using peripheral blood. The gene calls are TRBV21-1 and TRBJ1-5; the listed D gene, TRBD1, was not tested against the DNA. TRBV21-1 is given as a pseudogene. This TCR came from a middle-aged woman with acute or convalescent COVID-19. The CDR3 is CASSKAGRACNQPQHF. The CDR3 DNA sequence: TGTGCCAGCAGCAAAGCCGGCAGGGCTTGCAATCAGCCCCAGCATTTT.